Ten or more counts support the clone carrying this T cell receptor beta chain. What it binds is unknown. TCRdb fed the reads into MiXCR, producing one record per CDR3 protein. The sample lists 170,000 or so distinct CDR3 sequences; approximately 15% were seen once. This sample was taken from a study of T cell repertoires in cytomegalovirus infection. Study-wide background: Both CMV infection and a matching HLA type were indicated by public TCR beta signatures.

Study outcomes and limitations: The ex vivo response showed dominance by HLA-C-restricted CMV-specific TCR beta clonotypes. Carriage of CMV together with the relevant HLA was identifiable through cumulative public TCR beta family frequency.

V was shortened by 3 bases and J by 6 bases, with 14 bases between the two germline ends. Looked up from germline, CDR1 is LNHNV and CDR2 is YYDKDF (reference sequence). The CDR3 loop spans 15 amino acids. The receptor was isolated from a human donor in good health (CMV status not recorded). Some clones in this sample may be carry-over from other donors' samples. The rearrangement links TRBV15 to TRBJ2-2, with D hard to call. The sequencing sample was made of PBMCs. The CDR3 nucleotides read TGTGCCACCAGCAGGGAGATACCGGCCTCCGGGGAGCTGTTTTTT. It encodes CATSREIPASGELFF.